A selection of T cell receptor beta chains follows, all from one sample in a study of OX40 agonist ivuxolimab in advanced cancers. Sequenced by immunoSEQ multiplex PCR; TCRdb stores in-frame clones only, minus some. This sample has 9,000 to 15,000 clones, with 80% to 90% found just once. The sequencing here drew on CD4+ or CD8+ T cells sorted from blood, taken in a trial of the OX40 agonist ivuxolimab. Receptors were obtained from an adult with an advanced solid tumor such as melanoma, head and neck, liver or kidney cancer. Both conserved end residues are part of each CDR3. Each record gives: D gene, clone size, CDR3 length, J gene, V gene, CDR3 DNA, CDR3 protein. D genes are given only for firm matches. Size tells how often a clone was seen (once, few, many) or the class of an expanded clone, and some rows leave it out.

TRBD1 | few | 17 | TRBJ1-2 | TRBV2 | TGTGCCAGCAGTGATTACTGGACAGGGGGCACTAACTATGGCTACACCTTC | CASSDYWTGGTNYGYTF
TRBD1 | few | 16 | TRBJ2-3 | TRBV5-1 | TGCGCCAGCAGCTTAGCGGGACAGGGTATGTTAGATACGCAGTATTTT | CASSLAGQGMLDTQYF
TRBD1 | . | 15 | TRBJ2-7 | TRBV7-2 | TGTGCCAGCAGCCCTCCGACAGGGGCCTTTTACGAGCAGTACTTC | CASSPPTGAFYEQYF
TRBD1 | . | 13 | TRBJ2-5 | TRBV7-9 | TGTGCCAGCAGACTGGGGACAGTAGAGACCCAGTACTTC | CASRLGTVETQYF
TRBD2 | few | 14 | TRBJ2-1 | TRBV7-9 | TGTGCCAGCAGTGACCAGCGGGGGTACAATGAGCAGTTCTTC | CASSDQRGYNEQFF
TRBD2 | . | 17 | TRBJ2-2 | TRBV11-3 | TGTGCCAGCAGCTTAGGCGGGAGGGCCTGGAACACCGGGGAGCTGTTTTTT | CASSLGGRAWNTGELFF
. | . | 11 | TRBJ2-3 | TRBV12-5 | TGTGCTAGTGGTCCCCAAGATACGCAGTATTTT | CASGPQDTQYF
. | . | 13 | TRBJ2-1 | TRBV11-3 | TGTGCCAGCAGCTTAGACCTCCTCAATGAGCAGTTCTTC | CASSLDLLNEQFF
TRBD1 | few | 14 | TRBJ1-5 | TRBV6-5 | TGTGCCAGCAGCAACGGGACAGCAATTCAGCCCCAGCATTTT | CASSNGTAIQPQHF
. | . | 14 | TRBJ2-7 | TRBV7-9 | TGTGCCAGCAGCTTAGGACGGCTGCCCTACGAGCAGTACTTC | CASSLGRLPYEQYF
. | . | 12 | TRBJ2-7 | TRBV2 | TGTGCTTTCAGGGGCGGGTTTTACGAGCAGTACTTC | CAFRGGFYEQYF
. | . | 13 | TRBJ2-5 | TRBV7-6 | TGTGCCAGCAGCTTTATAGTGCAGGAGACCCAGTACTTC | CASSFIVQETQYF
TRBD2 | . | 15 | TRBJ2-2 | TRBV19 | TGTGCCAGTAGTATCGGCGCGGGAGGGACCGGGGAGCTGTTTTTT | CASSIGAGGTGELFF
TRBD1 | . | 15 | TRBJ1-2 | TRBV5-1 | TGCGCCAGCAGCTTGTTACAGGGGGAAGTGGACGGCTACACCTTC | CASSLLQGEVDGYTF
. | . | 13 | TRBJ2-7 | TRBV6-5 | TGTGCCAGCAGTACAGGGAGGACGTACGAGCAGTACTTC | CASSTGRTYEQYF
TRBD2 | . | 15 | TRBJ2-4 | TRBV28 | TGTGCCAGCAGTTTATTAGGGAGGGTCAAAAACATTCAGTACTTC | CASSLLGRVKNIQYF
TRBD1 | . | 15 | TRBJ2-7 | TRBV4-1 | TGCGCCAGCAGCCAAACCGGGACAGGGGACTACGAGCAGTACTTC | CASSQTGTGDYEQYF
. | . | 16 | TRBJ1-2 | TRBV1 | TGCACCAGCAGTTCACTTGGTTTGCGAAAGACCTATGGCTACACCTTC | CTSSSLGLRKTYGYTF
. | . | 15 | TRBJ2-7 | TRBV27 | TGTGCCAGCAGTCCCGAGAGAGGGAGCGGTTACGAGCAGTACTTC | CASSPERGSGYEQYF
. | few | 14 | TRBJ1-5 | TRBV6-5 | TGTGCCAGCAGTTACTCTCAAGCAAGGCAGCCCCAGCATTTT | CASSYSQARQPQHF
. | few | 15 | TRBJ1-1 | TRBV6-4 | TGTGCCAGCAGCCCATCTTTACAGGGAAACACTGAAGCTTTCTTT | CASSPSLQGNTEAFF
. | . | 15 | TRBJ1-2 | TRBV11-2 | TGTGCCAGCAGCTTAGGGGTGCAGGCCAGCTATGGCTACACCTTC | CASSLGVQASYGYTF
. | . | 13 | TRBJ1-5 | TRBV6-4 | TGTGCCAGCAGTGACAACCCAGAGGGGCCCCAGCATTTT | CASSDNPEGPQHF
TRBD1 | . | 19 | TRBJ1-1 | TRBV7-3 | TGTGCCAGCAGCTTAGCCCCGTTTATTGGACAGGGGCCGAACACTGAAGCTTTCTTT | CASSLAPFIGQGPNTEAFF
. | . | 13 | TRBJ2-7 | TRBV2 | TGTGCCAGCAGTGGTTGGGAACCCTACGAGCAGTACTTC | CASSGWEPYEQYF
. | . | 12 | TRBJ1-1 | TRBV18 | TGTGCCAGCTCACCACCGAACACTGAAGCTTTCTTT | CASSPPNTEAFF
. | . | 14 | TRBJ2-1 | TRBV19 | TGTGCCAGTAGCTTCCTCGGAGATTACAATGAGCAGTTCTTC | CASSFLGDYNEQFF